A single sample gave rise to the 5 T cell receptor beta chains below, sequenced in a study of identical twins. Via MiXCR, TCRdb re-called the 5' RACE reads, giving one row per CDR3 protein. Of around 340,000 distinct CDR3 sequences in the sample, 9% to 10% were seen once. Material for sequencing was naive T cells sorted from blood. The receptors were sampled from a woman aged 45-65 years in good health.

This clonotype was counted at least ten times. One junction end does not reproduce the germline sequence, and a read error may be involved. J is TRBJ2-1 and V is TRBV29-1; D might be TRBD2 (6 bases). The CDR3 loop spans 11 amino acids. Germline assignment: CDR1 SQVTM and CDR2 ANQGSEA. The CDR3 here is CSVAAGGEPFF. CDR3 coding DNA: TGCAGCGTTGCCGCCGGAGGGGAGCCGTTCTTC.

The chain joins TRBV20-1 to TRBJ1-2, with a weak D call TRBD1 (6 bases). Looked up from germline, CDR1 is DFQATT and CDR2 is SNEGSKA (reference sequence). V was trimmed by 5 bases and J by 4 bases, leaving 11 bases between them. This CDR3 contains 12 residues. DNA for the CDR3: TGCAGTGCTCCTCAGGGGAGCTATGGCTACACCTTC. Amino acid sequence: CSAPQGSYGYTF.

In its sample, this clonotype was seen a few times. This sequence joins TRBV12-3 or TRBV12-4 and TRBJ2-3, with 16 bases aligning to TRBD2. The ends lost 6 bases at V and 0 bases at J; junction bases unmatched: 9. The CDR3 runs 19 residues. CDR3: CASSRAGTSGRASTDTQYF. The DNA of the CDR3 is TGTGCCAGCAGCAGAGCCGGGACTAGCGGGAGGGCTAGCACAGATACGCAGTATTTT.

This clonotype was picked up many times. The chain links TRBV5-1 to TRBJ2-3; D not resolved. CDR1 and CDR2 from the germline V gene are SGHRS and YFSETQ. The CDR3 runs 12 residues. V dropped 3 bases and J dropped 2 bases, with 4 bases sitting between them. The CDR3 nucleotides read TGCGCCAGCAGCTACCTCACAGATACGCAGTATTTT. The encoded protein is CASSYLTDTQYF.

This clonotype has only a few counts. The chain combines TRBV7-9 with TRBJ2-7, with 9 bases identical to TRBD1. The CDR3 contains 16 residues. V trimming: 5 bases; J trimming: 5 bases; junction bases outside the gene matches: 13. The germline gives CDR1 SEHNR, CDR2 FQNEAQ (reference sequence). The CDR3 DNA reads TGTGCCAGCAGCCCGCTCGGGGGACAGGGTGACAACGAGCAGTACTTC. Its translation: CASSPLGGQGDNEQYF.